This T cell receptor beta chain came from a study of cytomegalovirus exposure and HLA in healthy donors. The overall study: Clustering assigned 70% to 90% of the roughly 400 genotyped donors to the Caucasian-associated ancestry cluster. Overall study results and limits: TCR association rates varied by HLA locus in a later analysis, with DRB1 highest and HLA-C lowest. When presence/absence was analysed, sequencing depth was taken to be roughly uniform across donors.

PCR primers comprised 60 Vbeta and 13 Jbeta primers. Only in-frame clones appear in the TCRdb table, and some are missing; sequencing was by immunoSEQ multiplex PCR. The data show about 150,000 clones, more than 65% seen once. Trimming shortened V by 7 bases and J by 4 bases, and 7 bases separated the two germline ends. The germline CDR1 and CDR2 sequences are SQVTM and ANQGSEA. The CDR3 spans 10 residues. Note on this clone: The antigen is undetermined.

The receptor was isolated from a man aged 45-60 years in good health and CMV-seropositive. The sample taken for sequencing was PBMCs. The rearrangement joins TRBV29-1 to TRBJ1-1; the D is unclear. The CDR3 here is CSAGGTEAFF. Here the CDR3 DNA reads TGCAGCGCCGGTGGCACTGAAGCTTTCTTT.